This TCR beta chain was identified during a study of T cells after yellow fever vaccination. General study results and limits: Bulk-population clonotypes that are abundant could appear as contaminants in FACS-sorted repertoires. Reappearing after the booster were most of the clones from primary vaccination (roughly 95% CD4, roughly 86% CD8).

A single record per CDR3 protein comes from TCRdb applying MiXCR to the 5' RACE reads. Of under 400,000 distinct CDR3 sequences listed, around 12% are singletons. Trimming took 6 bases from V and 7 from J, leaving 9 bases between them. From germline, CDR1 is MNHEY and CDR2 SVGEGT. This CDR3 comprises 11 residues. With regard to this clonotype: Its target is not known.

The sequence came from a man between 18 and 35 years old who received the YFV17D yellow fever vaccine. The starting material was CD4+ T cells sorted from PBMCs, obtained 15 days after the yellow fever booster vaccination. The gene calls are TRBV6-2 or TRBV6-3 and TRBJ1-1; tentatively, D is TRBD1 (6 bases). In DNA form, the CDR3 reads TGTGCCAGCAGCCAGGGGATTGAAGCTTTCTTT. Protein: CASSQGIEAFF.